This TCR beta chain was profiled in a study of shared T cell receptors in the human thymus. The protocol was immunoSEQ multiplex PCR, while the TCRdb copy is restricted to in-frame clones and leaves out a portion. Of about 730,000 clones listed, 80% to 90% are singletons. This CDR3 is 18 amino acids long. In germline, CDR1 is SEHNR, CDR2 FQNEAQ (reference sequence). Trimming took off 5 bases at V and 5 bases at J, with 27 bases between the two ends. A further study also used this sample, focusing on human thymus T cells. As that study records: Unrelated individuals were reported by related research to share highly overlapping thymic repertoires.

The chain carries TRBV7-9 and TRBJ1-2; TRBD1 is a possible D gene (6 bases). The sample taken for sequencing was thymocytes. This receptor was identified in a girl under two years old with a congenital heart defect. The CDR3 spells CASSPHKLGAPHPYGYTF. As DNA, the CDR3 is TGTGCCAGCAGCCCCCACAAGTTGGGGGCGCCACACCCTTATGGCTACACCTTC.